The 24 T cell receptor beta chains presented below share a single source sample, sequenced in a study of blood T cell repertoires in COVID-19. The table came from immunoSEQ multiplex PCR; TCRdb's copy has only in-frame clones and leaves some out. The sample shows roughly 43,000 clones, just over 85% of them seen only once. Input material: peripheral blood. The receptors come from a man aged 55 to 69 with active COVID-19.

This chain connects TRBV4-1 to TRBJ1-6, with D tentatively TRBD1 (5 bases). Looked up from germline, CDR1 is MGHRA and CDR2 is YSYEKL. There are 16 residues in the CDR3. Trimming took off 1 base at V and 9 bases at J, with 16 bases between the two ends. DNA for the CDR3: TGCGCCAGCAGCCAAGTCCCCTTTAGGGGCCCTTCACCCCTCCACTTT. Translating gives CASSQVPFRGPSPLHF.

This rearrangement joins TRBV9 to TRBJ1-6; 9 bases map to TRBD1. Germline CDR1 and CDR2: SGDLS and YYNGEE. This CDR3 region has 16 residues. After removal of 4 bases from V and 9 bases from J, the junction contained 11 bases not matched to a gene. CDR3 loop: CASSPRQGDPPSPLHF. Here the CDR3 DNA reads TGTGCCAGCAGCCCCCGACAGGGGGACCCTCCTTCACCCCTCCACTTT.

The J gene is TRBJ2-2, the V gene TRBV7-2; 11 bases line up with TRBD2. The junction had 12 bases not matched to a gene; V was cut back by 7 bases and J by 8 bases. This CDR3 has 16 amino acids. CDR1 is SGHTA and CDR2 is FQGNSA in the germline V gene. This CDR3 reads CASTGDSSGRTGELFF. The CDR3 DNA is TGTGCCAGCACCGGGGACTCTAGCGGGAGGACTGGGGAGCTGTTTTTT.

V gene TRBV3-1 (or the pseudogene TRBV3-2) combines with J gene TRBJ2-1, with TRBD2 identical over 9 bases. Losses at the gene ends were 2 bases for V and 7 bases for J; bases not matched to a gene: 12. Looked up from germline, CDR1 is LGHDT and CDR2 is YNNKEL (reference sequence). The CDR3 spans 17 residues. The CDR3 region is CASSQWSGAGGENEQFF. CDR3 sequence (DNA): TGTGCCAGCAGCCAATGGAGTGGAGCGGGAGGAGAGAATGAGCAGTTCTTC.

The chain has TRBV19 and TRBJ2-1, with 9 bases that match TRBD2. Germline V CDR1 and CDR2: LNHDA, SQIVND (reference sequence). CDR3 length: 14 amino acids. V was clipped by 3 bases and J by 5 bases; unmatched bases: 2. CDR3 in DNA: TGTGCCAGTAGTATTAGCGGGAGCAACAATGAGCAGTTCTTC. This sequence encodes CASSISGSNNEQFF.

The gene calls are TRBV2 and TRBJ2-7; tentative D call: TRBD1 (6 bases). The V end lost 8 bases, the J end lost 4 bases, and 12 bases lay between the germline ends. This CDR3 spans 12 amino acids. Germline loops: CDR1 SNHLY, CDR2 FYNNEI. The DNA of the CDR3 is TGTGCCAGCGGCAACAGGGATTACGAGCAGTACTTC. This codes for CASGNRDYEQYF.

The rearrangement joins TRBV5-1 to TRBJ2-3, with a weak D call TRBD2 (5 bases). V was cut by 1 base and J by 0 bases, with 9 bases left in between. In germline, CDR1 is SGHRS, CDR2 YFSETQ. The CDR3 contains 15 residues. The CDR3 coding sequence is TGCGCCAGCAGCTTGCTGGGCGGGAGCACAGATACGCAGTATTTT. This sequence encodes CASSLLGGSTDTQYF.

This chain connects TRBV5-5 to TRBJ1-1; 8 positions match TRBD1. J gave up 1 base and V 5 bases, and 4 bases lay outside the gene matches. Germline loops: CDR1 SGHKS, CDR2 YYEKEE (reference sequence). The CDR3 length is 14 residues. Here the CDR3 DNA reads TGTGCCAGCAGTAGAACAGGGGGGAACACTGAAGCTTTCTTT. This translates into CASSRTGGNTEAFF.

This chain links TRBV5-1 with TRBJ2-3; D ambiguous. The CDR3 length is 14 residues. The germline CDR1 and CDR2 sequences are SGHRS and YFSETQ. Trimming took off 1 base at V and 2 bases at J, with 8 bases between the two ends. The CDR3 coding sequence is TGCGCCAGCAGCTTGACTAACCCCACAGATACGCAGTATTTT. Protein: CASSLTNPTDTQYF.

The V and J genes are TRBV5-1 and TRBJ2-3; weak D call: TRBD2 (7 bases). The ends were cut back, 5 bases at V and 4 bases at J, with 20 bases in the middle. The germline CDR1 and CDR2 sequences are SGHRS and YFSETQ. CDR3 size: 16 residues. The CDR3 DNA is TGCGCCAGCAGTCTAGCGGCAAAGGGGGTCGCAGATACGCAGTATTTT. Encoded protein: CASSLAAKGVADTQYF.

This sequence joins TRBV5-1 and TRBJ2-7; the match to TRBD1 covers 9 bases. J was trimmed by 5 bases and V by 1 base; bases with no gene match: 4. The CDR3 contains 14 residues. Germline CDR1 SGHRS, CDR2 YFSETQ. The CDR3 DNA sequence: TGCGCCAGCAGCTTGCCGGGACAGGGTGACGAGCAGTACTTC. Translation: CASSLPGQGDEQYF. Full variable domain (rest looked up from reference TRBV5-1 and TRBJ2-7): KAGVTQTPRYLIKTRGQQVTLSCSPISGHRSVSWYQQTPGQGLQFLFEYFSETQRNKGNFPGRFSGRQFSNSRSEMNVSTLELGDSALYLCASSLPGQGDEQYFGPGTRLTVT.

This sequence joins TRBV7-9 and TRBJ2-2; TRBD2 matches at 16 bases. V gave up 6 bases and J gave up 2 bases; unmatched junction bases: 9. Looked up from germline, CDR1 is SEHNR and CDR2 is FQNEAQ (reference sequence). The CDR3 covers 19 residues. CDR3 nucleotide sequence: TGTGCCAGCAGTCATCCGGGACTAGCGGGAGGGAGTAACACCGGGGAGCTGTTTTTT. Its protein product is CASSHPGLAGGSNTGELFF.

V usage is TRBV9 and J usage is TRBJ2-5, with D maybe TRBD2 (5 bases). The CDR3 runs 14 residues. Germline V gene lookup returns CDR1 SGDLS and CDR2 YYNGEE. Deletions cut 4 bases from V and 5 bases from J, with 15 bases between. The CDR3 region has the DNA TGTGCCAGCAGCCCCGTGGGAGTCAGTGAGACCCAGTACTTC. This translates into CASSPVGVSETQYF.

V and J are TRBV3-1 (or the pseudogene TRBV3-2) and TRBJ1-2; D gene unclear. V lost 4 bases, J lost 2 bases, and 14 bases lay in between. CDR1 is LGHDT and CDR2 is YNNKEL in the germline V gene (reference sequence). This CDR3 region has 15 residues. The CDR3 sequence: CASSPTPTANYGYTF. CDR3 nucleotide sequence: TGTGCCAGCAGCCCTACCCCAACAGCAAACTATGGCTACACCTTC.

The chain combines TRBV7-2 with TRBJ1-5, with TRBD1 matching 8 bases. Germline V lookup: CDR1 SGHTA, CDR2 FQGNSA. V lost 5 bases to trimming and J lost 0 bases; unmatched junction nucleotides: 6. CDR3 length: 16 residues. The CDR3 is CASSIGQGLSNQPQHF. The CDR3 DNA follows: TGTGCCAGCAGCATAGGACAGGGCCTTAGCAATCAGCCCCAGCATTTT.

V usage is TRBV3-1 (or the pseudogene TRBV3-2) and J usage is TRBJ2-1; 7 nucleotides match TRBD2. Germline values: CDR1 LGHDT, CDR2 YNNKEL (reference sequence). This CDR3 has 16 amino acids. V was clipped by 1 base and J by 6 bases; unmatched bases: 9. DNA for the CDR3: TGTGCCAGCAGCCAAGGCCCTAGCGGCATCTCCAATGAGCAGTTCTTC. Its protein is CASSQGPSGISNEQFF.

CDR3 DNA sequence: TGTGCCAGCAGCTTAGTGGGAGCTGGCTCCTACGAGCAGTACTTC. Protein sequence: CASSLVGAGSYEQYF. The rearrangement joins TRBV7-2 to TRBJ2-7; possible D gene TRBD2, 5 bases. The CDR3 covers 15 residues. Germline V gene lookup returns CDR1 SGHTA and CDR2 FQGNSA. V was clipped by 1 base and J by 0 bases, with 10 bases between them.

The DNA of the CDR3 is TGTGCCAGCAGTGGGCTAGCGGGAGGAGAGAGCGAGCAGTACTTC. It yields the protein CASSGLAGGESEQYF. The gene calls are TRBV2 and TRBJ2-7; 11 bases are shared with TRBD2. CDR1 is SNHLY and CDR2 is FYNNEI in the germline V gene. Trimming cost V 4 bases and J 6 bases; bases outside gene matches: 8. The CDR3 consists of 15 residues.

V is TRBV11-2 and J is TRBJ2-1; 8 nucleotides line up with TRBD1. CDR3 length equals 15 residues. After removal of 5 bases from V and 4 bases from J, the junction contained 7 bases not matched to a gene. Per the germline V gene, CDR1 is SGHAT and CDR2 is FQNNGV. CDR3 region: CASSVSRGHYNEQFF. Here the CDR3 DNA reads TGTGCCAGCAGCGTAAGCAGGGGGCATTACAATGAGCAGTTCTTC. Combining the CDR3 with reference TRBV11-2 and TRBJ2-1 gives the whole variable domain EAGVAQSPRYKIIEKRQSVAFWCNPISGHATLYWYQQILGQGPKLLIQFQNNGVVDDSQLPKDRFSAERLKGVDSTLKIQPAKLEDSAVYLCASSVSRGHYNEQFFGPGTRLTVL.

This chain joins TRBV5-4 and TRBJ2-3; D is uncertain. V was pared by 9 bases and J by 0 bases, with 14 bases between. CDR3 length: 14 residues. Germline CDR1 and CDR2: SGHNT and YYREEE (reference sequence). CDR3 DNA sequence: TGTGCCACCAGACGCTACGGGAGCACAGATACGCAGTATTTT. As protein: CATRRYGSTDTQYF.

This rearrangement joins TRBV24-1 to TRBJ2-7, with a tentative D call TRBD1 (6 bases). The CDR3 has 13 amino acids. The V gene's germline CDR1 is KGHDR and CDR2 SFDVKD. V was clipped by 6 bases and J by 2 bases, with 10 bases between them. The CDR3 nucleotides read TGTGCCACCAGTCCGGGACAACCCTACGAGCAGTACTTC. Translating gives CATSPGQPYEQYF.

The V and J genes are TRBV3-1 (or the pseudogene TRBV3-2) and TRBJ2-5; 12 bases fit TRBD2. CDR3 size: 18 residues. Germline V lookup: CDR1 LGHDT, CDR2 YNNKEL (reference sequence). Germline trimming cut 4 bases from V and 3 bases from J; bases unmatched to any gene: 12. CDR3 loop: CASSPYPSGRADKETQYF. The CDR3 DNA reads TGTGCCAGCAGCCCTTATCCTAGCGGGAGGGCCGATAAAGAGACCCAGTACTTC.

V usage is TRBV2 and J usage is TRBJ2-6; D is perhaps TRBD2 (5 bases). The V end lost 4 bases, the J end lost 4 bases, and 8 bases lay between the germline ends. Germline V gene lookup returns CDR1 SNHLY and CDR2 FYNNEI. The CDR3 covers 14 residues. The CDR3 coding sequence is TGTGCCAGCAGTGCCGGGAAAGGGGCCAACGTCCTGACTTTC. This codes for CASSAGKGANVLTF. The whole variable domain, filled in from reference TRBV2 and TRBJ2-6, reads EPEVTQTPSHQVTQMGQEVILRCVPISNHLYFYWYRQILGQKVEFLVSFYNNEISEKSEIFDDQFSVERPDGSNFTLKIRSTKLEDSAMYFCASSAGKGANVLTFGAGSRLTVL.

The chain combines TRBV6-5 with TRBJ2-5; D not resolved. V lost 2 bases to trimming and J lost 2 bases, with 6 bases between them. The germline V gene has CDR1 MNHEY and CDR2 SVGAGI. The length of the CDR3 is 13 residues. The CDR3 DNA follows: TGTGCCAGCAGTTACGTCGGTCAAGAGACCCAGTACTTC. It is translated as CASSYVGQETQYF.